The TCR beta chain described here comes from a study of cytomegalovirus exposure and HLA in healthy donors. Overall study findings and caveats: Follow-up analysis later connected one missense variant in DCLRE1C with trimming of TCR beta V- and J-genes. In an earlier analysis, productive rearrangement rates for most beta V segments clustered near 87% or 30%. The study designated roughly 160 TCR beta chains cytomegalovirus-associated. Analysis performed later found 16,000 or so TCR beta sequences associated with HLA alleles at 0.05 false discovery rate.

Use of 60 Vbeta and 13 Jbeta primers characterized the PCR. Data came from immunoSEQ multiplex PCR; TCRdb stores just in-frame clones and leaves some out. The sample includes 150,000 to 200,000 clones, about 77% of them seen just once. On this clone itself: What it recognizes is unknown.

The V end was cut by 4 bases, the J end by 4 bases, with 9 bases between. This CDR3 is built from 13 residues. Germline values: CDR1 MNHNS, CDR2 SASEGT. The source is a man aged 25 to 40 in good health and CMV-seronegative. V gene TRBV6-1 combines with J gene TRBJ2-3; weak D call: TRBD1 (6 bases). Material: PBMCs. CDR3 loop: CASSVQGSDTQYF. The CDR3 DNA follows: TGTGCCAGCAGTGTCCAGGGGTCAGATACGCAGTATTTT.